This note documents a single T cell receptor beta chain sequence. This sample is part of a study of PD-L1 blockade in urothelial cancer. Study-wide background: Twenty-five of the 29 patients were men with bladder-origin urothelial cancer.

This CDR3 is 12 amino acids long. The V gene's germline CDR1 is SGHTA and CDR2 FQGNSA. Trimming removed 6 bases from V and 8 bases from J; junction bases left unmatched: 4. Sample time point: peripheral blood 6 weeks after treatment start. All patients handed over anywhere from 1 to 8 samples, pretreatment and on-treatment. The method was immunoSEQ multiplex PCR; TCRdb's version includes in-frame clones alone and lacks a portion of them. Of some 50,000 clones listed, about 85% are singletons. The origin of this receptor is a man in his fifties with urothelial cancer. The J gene is TRBJ1-2, the V gene TRBV7-2; 9 nucleotides align to TRBD1. The material was PBMCs, obtained around atezolizumab (anti-PD-L1) treatment. In DNA, the CDR3 is TGTGCCAGCAGAAGACAGGGGGGAGGCTACACCTTC. Its translation: CASRRQGGGYTF.